These 19 T cell receptor beta chains were all obtained from the same sample, sequenced in a study of STAT3 mutations in large granular lymphocyte leukemia. What these receptors recognize is not known. This table comes from immunoSEQ multiplex PCR, and its TCRdb copy is limited to in-frame clones, with some not included. In the table there are under 15,000 clones, more than 75% of which are singletons. Study-level points and caveats: Every T-LGLL patient had at least one immunodominant TCRbeta clonotype.

Specimen: peripheral blood mononuclear cells. These receptors all stem from a man between 35 and 55 years old with T-cell large granular lymphocyte leukemia. Some clones in this sample may be carry-over from other donors' samples.

The chain recombines TRBV5-1 with TRBJ1-1, with a possible D match to TRBD1 (5 bases). V was pared by 4 bases and J by 3 bases, with 13 bases between. The germline V gene encodes CDR1 SGHRS and CDR2 YFSETQ. This CDR3 region has 14 residues. CDR3 sequence: CASSLGDRDTEAFF. DNA for the CDR3: TGCGCCAGCAGCCTGGGGGATAGGGACACTGAAGCTTTCTTT.

This chain uses TRBV14 with TRBJ1-1, with a possible D match to TRBD1 (5 bases). Per the germline V gene, CDR1 is SGHDN and CDR2 is FVKESK. There are 16 residues in the CDR3. Between the trimmed V and J ends, which lost 1 base and 4 bases, there was a span of 16 bases. Here the CDR3 reads CASSQGGRGRATEAFF. CDR3 DNA: TGTGCCAGCAGCCAAGGGGGCAGAGGGCGGGCCACTGAAGCTTTCTTT.

Turning to this clone: The junction differs from germline at one of its ends, possibly a read error. The gene calls are TRBV10-3 and TRBJ1-2; 9 bases fit TRBD1. The CDR3 sequence is 12 residues long. CDR1 is ENHRY and CDR2 is SYGVKD in the germline V gene. Here the CDR3 reads CAISEPGQGYEF. CDR3 DNA sequence: TGTGCCATCAGTGAGCCGGGACAGGGCTACGAGTTC.

The V gene is TRBV18, the J gene TRBJ1-5; TRBD1 aligns across 8 bases. The CDR3 has 17 amino acids. V shed 3 bases and J 4 bases; nucleotides not matched to a gene: 11. The V gene's germline CDR1 is KGHSH and CDR2 LQKENI. The CDR3 spells CASSPNWGTGQNQPQHF. CDR3 bases: TGTGCCAGCTCACCTAATTGGGGGACAGGCCAGAATCAGCCCCAGCATTTT.

The chain couples TRBV30 to TRBJ2-2, with no clear D. V was clipped by 2 bases and J by 5 bases, with 9 bases between them. Germline lookup yields CDR1 GTSNPN and CDR2 SVGIG (reference sequence). The CDR3 contains 13 residues. The CDR3 DNA sequence: TGTGCCTGGAGTATGACCACGACCGGGGAGCTGTTTTTT. Its translation is CAWSMTTTGELFF.

This rearrangement joins TRBV30 to TRBJ2-5, with a tentative D call TRBD1 (7 bases). The CDR3 extends over 15 amino acids. V lost 7 bases, J lost 4 bases, and 22 bases lay in between. Looked up from germline, CDR1 is GTSNPN and CDR2 is SVGIG (reference sequence). The CDR3 protein is CALRRGLGGSETQYF. The DNA for the CDR3 is TGTGCCTTAAGGAGGGGGCTCGGCGGTTCAGAGACCCAGTACTTC.

This clone showed up just once. CDR3 nucleotide sequence: TGTGCCAGCAGTTGGATTGCGGGGGTTGAGCAGTTCTTC. Translating it yields CASSWIAGVEQFF. This chain joins TRBV27 and TRBJ2-1; 7 bases agree with TRBD2. Germline CDR1 reads MNHEY; CDR2 reads SMNVEV (reference sequence). The CDR3 sequence is 13 residues long. J gave up 9 bases and V 4 bases, and 6 bases lay outside the gene matches.

The J gene is TRBJ1-1, the V gene TRBV7-8; 11 nucleotides line up with TRBD1. The J segment lost 2 bases and the V segment lost 4 bases, leaving 6 bases of the junction unmatched. This CDR3 spans 16 amino acids. Germline V gives CDR1 SGHVS, CDR2 FQNEAQ. For the CDR3, the DNA is TGTGCCAGCAGCTACCGGGACAGGGGGTCTAACACTGAAGCTTTCTTT. Encoded protein: CASSYRDRGSNTEAFF.

The chain joins TRBV29-1 to TRBJ1-2, with D uncertain. Looked up from germline, CDR1 is SQVTM and CDR2 is ANQGSEA. Trimming stripped 4 bases from V and 6 bases from J, with 12 bases between. The CDR3 is 12 amino acids. The CDR3 region is CSVGTVRDGYTF. CDR3 DNA sequence: TGCAGCGTTGGTACAGTTAGGGATGGCTACACCTTC.

The table lists this clone with a count of one. The chain recombines TRBV10-2 with TRBJ2-7, with 7 bases identical to TRBD1. The germline gives CDR1 WSHSY, CDR2 SAAADI. With V trimmed by 5 bases and J by 6 bases, 4 bases remained unmatched. The CDR3 runs to 12 residues. CDR3 sequence: CASSRGGSEQYF. In nucleotides, the CDR3 is TGCGCCAGCAGTCGAGGGGGCAGCGAGCAGTACTTC.

This chain uses TRBV5-5 with TRBJ2-3, with D unclear. This CDR3 has 14 amino acids. The germline CDR1 and CDR2 sequences are SGHKS and YYEKEE (reference sequence). Trimming stripped 1 base from V and 6 bases from J, with 12 bases between. CDR3 amino acids: CASSLSVTLDTQYF. CDR3 DNA sequence: TGTGCCAGCAGCTTGAGTGTGACCCTGGATACGCAGTATTTT.

The rearrangement links TRBV28 to TRBJ1-5; D may be TRBD1 (6 bases). V was pared by 8 bases and J by 7 bases, with 21 bases between. The CDR3 sequence is 15 residues long. Germline V lookup: CDR1 MDHEN, CDR2 SYDVKM. In nucleotides, the CDR3 is TGTGCCAGCGCGGCGCAGGGGAGGAAAAACCAGCCCCAGCATTTT. It codes for CASAAQGRKNQPQHF.

V gene TRBV13 combines with J gene TRBJ2-5; 10 bases map to TRBD2. The CDR3 covers 17 residues. Germline CDR1 reads PRHDT; CDR2 reads FYEKMQ (reference sequence). J gave up 6 bases and V 3 bases, and 13 bases lay outside the gene matches. CDR3: CASSLQAGGPVGKTQYF. The DNA for the CDR3 is TGTGCCAGCAGCTTGCAAGCGGGGGGGCCAGTCGGAAAGACCCAGTACTTC.

This clone was counted a single time. The chain is built from TRBV5-1 and TRBJ1-1; D might be TRBD1 (5 bases). The CDR3 length is 14 residues. Germline V lookup: CDR1 SGHRS, CDR2 YFSETQ. The V gene lost 1 base and the J gene lost 4 bases, with 11 bases spanning the gap. Here the CDR3 reads CASSLLGESTEAFF. Written as DNA, the CDR3 is TGCGCCAGCAGCTTGTTGGGGGAGTCCACTGAAGCTTTCTTT.

This clone has just one count. The rearrangement joins TRBV6-5 to TRBJ2-5; D assignment may be TRBD1 or TRBD2 (5 bases each). With 6 bases removed from V and 9 bases from J, the gap between germline ends came to 23 bases. In germline, CDR1 is MNHEY, CDR2 SVGAGI. The CDR3 contains 15 residues. CDR3 sequence reads: CASRPSRAGSAAQYF. The CDR3 DNA reads as TGTGCCAGCAGGCCCTCCCGGGCAGGGTCAGCGGCCCAGTACTTC.

The chain employs TRBV28 and TRBJ1-4; no clear D gene. The CDR3 totals 14 residues. V lost 4 bases to trimming and J lost 5 bases, with 11 bases between them. The germline V gene encodes CDR1 MDHEN and CDR2 SYDVKM. The CDR3 here is CASSYLVGNEKLFF. For the CDR3, the DNA is TGTGCCAGCAGTTACCTTGTGGGGAATGAAAAACTGTTTTTT.

The chain employs TRBV5-1 and TRBJ1-1, with 11 positions matching TRBD1. V lost 0 bases and J lost 7; bases outside the gene matches: 5. This CDR3 comprises 15 residues. The V gene's germline CDR1 is SGHRS and CDR2 YFSETQ. The DNA for the CDR3 is TGCGCCAGCAGCTTGGTCTCGGGACAGGGGGGTGAAGCTTTCTTT. Its translation: CASSLVSGQGGEAFF.

The chain joins TRBV7-6 to TRBJ2-6, with 8 bases fitting TRBD2. V shed 5 bases, J shed 0 bases, and the junction held 6 bases outside the gene matches. Germline CDR1 is SGHVS and CDR2 is FNYEAQ. This CDR3 has 17 amino acids. The CDR3, as DNA: TGTGCCAGCAGCCCGGGGGGGGGCTACTCTGGGGCCAACGTCCTGACTTTC. Amino acid sequence: CASSPGGGYSGANVLTF.

The gene calls are TRBV25-1 and TRBJ1-2, with no clear D. Deletions cut 11 bases from V and 2 bases from J, with 6 bases between. The CDR3 extends over 10 amino acids. CDR1 MGHDK and CDR2 SYGVNS come from the germline V gene. The CDR3, as DNA: TGTGCCTCAGGCAACTATGGCTACACCTTC. Protein product: CASGNYGYTF.